This T cell receptor (beta chain) was identified in a study of cytomegalovirus exposure and HLA in healthy donors. Study-level background: Out of about 190 million T cells, an earlier analysis found some 110 million unique TCR beta sequences in total.

The PCR ran on 60 Vbeta and 13 Jbeta primers. Produced via immunoSEQ multiplex PCR; TCRdb's table is partial and in-frame only. The sample consists of fewer than 140,000 clones, 71% of them appearing once. General observations from the study: According to a later analysis, most TCR beta chains associated with CMV appeared HLA-restricted.

Concerning this clone itself: Antigen unknown.

The germline CDR1 and CDR2 sequences are MDHEN and SYDVKM. The CDR3 is 15 residues long. Trimming stripped 5 bases from V and 6 bases from J, with 17 bases between. The chain recombines TRBV28 with TRBJ1-5; no definite D call. Sequenced sample: PBMCs. This receptor was obtained from a female donor in good health and CMV-seronegative. CDR3 DNA: TGTGCCAGCAGTAGGAGAGGGATCGGGCTTCAGCCCCAGCATTTT. It encodes CASSRRGIGLQPQHF. Together with reference TRBV28 and TRBJ1-5, the CDR3 gives the full variable domain: DVKVTQSSRYLVKRTGEKVFLECVQDMDHENMFWYRQDPGLGLRLIYFSYDVKMKEKGDIPEGYSVSREKKERFSLILESASTNQTSMYLCASSRRGIGLQPQHFGDGTRLSIL.